The 24 T cell receptor beta chains reported below all come from one sample, sequenced in a study of T-cell reconstitution after alpha-beta-depleted transplantation in children. The library targeted TCRbeta and was prepared with unique molecular identifiers. TCRdb re-derived calls from the PCR reads in MiXCR, one entry per CDR3 protein. The sample yields some 240,000 distinct CDR3 sequences, around 13% seen once. The source was PBMCs from the stem cell graft donor, collected from the stem cell graft. These receptors all stem from a human donor who donated a stem cell graft to a child with acute lymphoblastic leukemia.

This clonotype was recorded many times. The chain combines TRBV4-3 with TRBJ1-2; maybe TRBD1 (6 bases). The V end lost 2 bases, the J end lost 5 bases, and 18 bases lay between the germline ends. The germline V gene has CDR1 LGHNA and CDR2 YSLEER. There are 16 residues in the CDR3. CDR3 region: CASSQKGLRGAYGYTF. CDR3 nucleotides: TGCGCCAGCAGCCAAAAAGGCCTCCGGGGGGCATATGGCTACACCTTC.

As for this clonotype: Just one base apart from a much larger clone, this may be a read error. The chain uses TRBV5-1 and TRBJ2-2; weak D call: TRBD1 (6 bases). The germline V gene encodes CDR1 SGHRS and CDR2 YFSETQ. The CDR3 is 14 amino acids. V was cut by 3 bases and J by 0 bases, with 6 bases left in between. The CDR3 DNA is TGCGCCAGCAGCTGGGACACGAACACCGGGGAGCTGTTTTTT. This encodes CASSWDTNTGELFF. Using reference TRBV5-1 and TRBJ2-2 for the parts outside the CDR3, the full variable domain is KAGVTQTPRYLIKTRGQQVTLSCSPISGHRSVSWYQQTPGQGLQFLFEYFSETQRNKGNFPGRFSGRQFSNSRSEMNVSTLELGDSALYLCASSWDTNTGELFFGEGSRLTVL.

At least ten counts were recorded for this clonotype. The CDR3 DNA reads TGCAGTGCTGAGCGCCGCACAGATACGCAGTATTTT. Translating gives CSAERRTDTQYF. V and J are TRBV20-1 and TRBJ2-3; no reliable D call. Trimming stripped 5 bases from V and 1 base from J, with 7 bases between. The V gene's germline CDR1 is DFQATT and CDR2 SNEGSKA (reference sequence). The CDR3 runs 12 residues.

The table lists this clonotype with many counts. The genes are TRBV18 and TRBJ2-7; weak D call: TRBD1 (6 bases). V lost 2 bases to trimming and J lost 3 bases, with 17 bases between them. Germline CDR1 and CDR2: KGHSH and LQKENI. The CDR3 length is 16 residues. The CDR3 nucleotides are TGTGCCAGCTCACCAGAAAGAGTCAGGGGCCACTACGAGCAGTACTTC. Protein sequence: CASSPERVRGHYEQYF.

Of note for this clonotype: A much larger clone lies one base from this, so it may be a read error. V gene TRBV28 combines with J gene TRBJ2-5; tentatively, D is TRBD1 (5 bases). The length of the CDR3 is 15 residues. V was clipped by 5 bases and J by 4 bases, with 17 bases between them. Germline CDR1 and CDR2: MDHEN and SYDVKM. The CDR3 is CASSPLGHGRETQYF. The CDR3 nucleotides are TGTGCCAGCAGTCCTCTCGGACATGGTCGAGAGACCCAGTACTTC.

This clonotype was recorded many times. V usage is TRBV28 and J usage is TRBJ2-4; 14 bases align to TRBD2. The CDR3 consists of 20 residues. The junction had 15 bases not matched to a gene; V was cut back by 5 bases and J by 3 bases. In germline, CDR1 is MDHEN, CDR2 SYDVKM. The CDR3 sequence is CASSPPRLAGGPGNKNIQYF. The CDR3 DNA sequence: TGTGCCAGCAGTCCGCCAAGACTAGCGGGAGGGCCGGGAAACAAAAACATTCAGTACTTC.

This clonotype showed up many times. The chain has TRBV20-1 and TRBJ1-1; D remains unclear. The CDR3 is made up of 13 amino acids. Trimming took off 6 bases at V and 1 base at J, with 12 bases between the two ends. Germline V lookup: CDR1 DFQATT, CDR2 SNEGSKA (reference sequence). CDR3 residues: CSAELQQNTEAFF. The CDR3 region has the DNA TGCAGTGCGGAATTACAGCAGAACACTGAAGCTTTCTTT.

This clonotype was found many times. The CDR3 DNA reads as TGTGCCACCAGTGATCCAGGGACAGGGCGGGGGAATGAGCAGTTCTTC. Amino acid sequence: CATSDPGTGRGNEQFF. The chain recombines TRBV24-1 with TRBJ2-1; 9 bases agree with TRBD1. This CDR3 spans 16 amino acids. Germline V lookup: CDR1 KGHDR, CDR2 SFDVKD. After removal of 3 bases from V and 7 bases from J, the junction contained 9 bases not matched to a gene.

This clonotype showed up many times. The rearrangement links TRBV24-1 to TRBJ2-3; 12 nucleotides align to TRBD2. After removal of 3 bases from V and 2 bases from J, the junction contained 5 bases not matched to a gene. CDR1 KGHDR and CDR2 SFDVKD come from the germline V gene. The CDR3 is made up of 17 amino acids. The CDR3 sequence is CATSDPTSGRVTDTQYF. CDR3 in DNA: TGTGCCACCAGTGATCCGACTAGCGGGAGAGTCACAGATACGCAGTATTTT.

Turning to this clonotype: Mismatch with germline at one junction end may stem from a read error. V usage is TRBV6-6 and J usage is TRBJ1-1; D not resolved. This CDR3 contains 13 residues. CDR1 is MNHNY and CDR2 is SVGAGI in the germline V gene (reference sequence). The CDR3 nucleotides are TGTGGCAGCAGTCCCGACATAGAAGCTGAAGCTTTCTTT. This encodes CGSSPDIEAEAFF.

This clonotype was seen many times. This rearrangement joins TRBV20-1 to TRBJ2-1; TRBD2 matches at 8 bases. The CDR3 covers 14 residues. V dropped 2 bases and J dropped 2; count of bases not matched to a gene: 2. CDR1 is DFQATT and CDR2 is SNEGSKA in the germline V gene (reference sequence). The CDR3 loop reads CSARKREPYNEQFF. The CDR3 nucleotides are TGCAGTGCTAGAAAGCGGGAGCCCTACAATGAGCAGTTCTTC.

This clonotype has at least ten counts. The CDR3 protein is CASSLPGNTGELFF. The CDR3 DNA reads TGTGCCAGCAGTCTCCCGGGAAACACCGGGGAGCTGTTTTTT. This chain connects TRBV28 to TRBJ2-2; D is perhaps TRBD2 (5 bases). Germline V gives CDR1 MDHEN, CDR2 SYDVKM. Trimming removed 5 bases from V and 2 bases from J, with 9 bases in between. CDR3 length: 14 amino acids.

Concerning this clonotype: A much bigger clone sits one base away, suggesting this may be a read error. The gene calls are TRBV10-3 and TRBJ2-4; D gene unclear. Looked up from germline, CDR1 is ENHRY and CDR2 is SYGVKD. The V gene lost 0 bases and the J gene lost 5 bases, with 14 bases spanning the gap. The CDR3 consists of 16 residues. CDR3 DNA: TGTGCCATCAGTGAGTCGAGGCTGGGGAATGAAAACATTCAGTACTTC. Residues: CAISESRLGNENIQYF.

This clonotype was observed many times. The chain couples TRBV6-1 to TRBJ1-1; TRBD1 might be the D (5 bases). CDR1 and CDR2 (germline): MNHNS, SASEGT. V dropped 6 bases and J dropped 3 bases, with 11 bases sitting between them. CDR3 length equals 13 residues. The CDR3 bases are TGTGCCAGCAGAAAGGGACGGTACACTGAAGCTTTCTTT. It is translated as CASRKGRYTEAFF.

This clonotype was detected many times. The chain recombines TRBV27 with TRBJ2-5; D not certain. Germline-derived CDR1 and CDR2 are MNHEY and SMNVEV (reference sequence). The CDR3 is 12 amino acids. V lost 5 bases, J lost 6 bases, and 10 bases lay in between. This CDR3 reads CASSQSGQTQYF. CDR3 bases: TGTGCCAGCAGTCAAAGTGGTCAGACCCAGTACTTC.

This chain uses TRBV3-1 with TRBJ1-6; no firm D call. V lost 6 bases to trimming and J lost 8 bases, with 23 bases between them. The CDR3 runs to 17 residues. Germline lookup yields CDR1 LGHDT and CDR2 YNNKEL (reference sequence). The chain's CDR3 is CASSQKSVLAAYSPLHF. The CDR3 DNA reads as TGTGCCAGCAGTCAAAAAAGTGTTCTCGCCGCGTATTCACCCCTCCACTTT.

This clonotype was seen many times. This rearrangement joins TRBV7-8 to TRBJ1-4; D possibly corresponds to TRBD1 (6 bases). The CDR3 contains 19 residues. Germline V gives CDR1 SGHVS, CDR2 FQNEAQ. V was trimmed by 1 base and J by 0 bases, leaving 18 bases between them. The CDR3 nucleotides read TGTGCCAGCAGCTTAGTATGGGCAGGGGTATCGGCAACTAATGAAAAACTGTTTTTT. Its protein product is CASSLVWAGVSATNEKLFF.

This clonotype was observed many times. V gene TRBV5-1 combines with J gene TRBJ2-7, with D perhaps matching TRBD1 (5 bases). CDR1 is SGHRS, CDR2 YFSETQ, per germline. This CDR3 is 15 amino acids long. The V end lost 0 bases, the J end lost 2 bases, and 12 bases lay between the germline ends. The CDR3 region is CASSLEARETYEQYF. In nucleotides, the CDR3 is TGCGCCAGCAGCTTGGAGGCCAGGGAAACCTACGAGCAGTACTTC. The whole variable domain, filled in from reference TRBV5-1 and TRBJ2-7, reads KAGVTQTPRYLIKTRGQQVTLSCSPISGHRSVSWYQQTPGQGLQFLFEYFSETQRNKGNFPGRFSGRQFSNSRSEMNVSTLELGDSALYLCASSLEARETYEQYFGPGTRLTVT.

In regard to this clonotype: Being one base from a much bigger clone, this may be a read error. No conserved phenylalanine or tryptophan ends this CDR3, so it is likely a read error. The rearrangement links TRBV11-2 to TRBJ2-5, with a weak D call TRBD1 (5 bases). Germline CDR1 and CDR2: SGHAT and FQNNGV. Trimming removed 5 bases at V and 5 bases at J, with 15 bases between. CDR3 size: 14 residues. CDR3 nucleotide sequence: TGTGCCAGCAGCCCCGAAGGGGATCGGGAGACCCAGTACTCC. This gives the protein CASSPEGDRETQYS.

Many counts were recorded for this clonotype. The J gene is TRBJ1-1, the V gene TRBV27; D is unclear. Trimming took 2 bases from V and 1 from J, leaving 8 bases between them. The CDR3 length is 14 residues. Germline-derived CDR1 and CDR2 are MNHEY and SMNVEV (reference sequence). CDR3 loop: CASSLLAGNTEAFF. DNA of the CDR3: TGTGCCAGCAGTTTACTGGCAGGGAACACTGAAGCTTTCTTT.

There are many counts of this clonotype. V usage is TRBV29-1 and J usage is TRBJ2-5; no clear D gene. Trimming took off 8 bases at V and 2 bases at J, with 9 bases between the two ends. There are 11 residues in the CDR3. The germline gives CDR1 SQVTM, CDR2 ANQGSEA. The CDR3: CSPRVQETQYF. CDR3 nucleotides: TGCAGCCCCCGGGTTCAAGAGACCCAGTACTTC.

This clonotype was found a few times. The chain employs TRBV4-2 and TRBJ2-1; D is possibly TRBD2 (6 bases). Trimming took off 6 bases at V and 6 bases at J, with 21 bases between the two ends. Germline-derived CDR1 and CDR2 are LGHNA and YNFKEQ. The CDR3 totals 16 residues. In DNA form, the CDR3 reads TGTGCCAGCAGGTCCACCCCCGCGGGGACTGGCAATGAGCAGTTCTTC. Translating it yields CASRSTPAGTGNEQFF.

This clonotype was picked up many times. The CDR3 here is CASSQILEADYEQYF. In DNA form, the CDR3 reads TGCGCCAGCAGCCAAATATTAGAGGCAGACTACGAGCAGTACTTC. This chain links TRBV4-3 with TRBJ2-7; D unresolved. The germline gives CDR1 LGHNA, CDR2 YSLEER. The CDR3 is made up of 15 amino acids. V lost 2 bases and J lost 3, with 14 bases in between.

The sample holds a few counts of this clonotype. The V call is TRBV19, the J call TRBJ1-2, with D perhaps TRBD1 (6 bases). From germline, CDR1 is LNHDA and CDR2 SQIVND (reference sequence). CDR3 length equals 14 residues. V gave up 10 bases and J gave up 2 bases, with 17 bases separating them. CDR3 amino acids: CATRRTEINYGYTF. Here the CDR3 DNA reads TGTGCCACCAGGAGGACAGAGATCAACTATGGCTACACCTTC.